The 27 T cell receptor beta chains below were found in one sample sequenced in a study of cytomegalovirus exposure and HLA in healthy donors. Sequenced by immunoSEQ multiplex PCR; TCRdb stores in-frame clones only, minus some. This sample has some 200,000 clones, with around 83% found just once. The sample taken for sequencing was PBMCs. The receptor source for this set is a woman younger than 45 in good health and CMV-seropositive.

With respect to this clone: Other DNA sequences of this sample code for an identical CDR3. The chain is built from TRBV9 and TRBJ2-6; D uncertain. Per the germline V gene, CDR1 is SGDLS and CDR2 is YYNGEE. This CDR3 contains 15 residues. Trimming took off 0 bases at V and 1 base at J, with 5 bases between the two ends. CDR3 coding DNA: TGTGCCAGCAGCGTAGGAGCGTCTGGGGCCAACGTCCTGACTTTC. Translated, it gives CASSVGASGANVLTF.

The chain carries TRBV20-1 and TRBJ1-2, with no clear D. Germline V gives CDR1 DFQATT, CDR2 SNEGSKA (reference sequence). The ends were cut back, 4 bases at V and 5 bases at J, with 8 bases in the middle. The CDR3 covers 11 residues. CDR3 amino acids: CSAIDTYGYTF. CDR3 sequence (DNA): TGCAGTGCTATAGACACTTATGGCTACACCTTC.

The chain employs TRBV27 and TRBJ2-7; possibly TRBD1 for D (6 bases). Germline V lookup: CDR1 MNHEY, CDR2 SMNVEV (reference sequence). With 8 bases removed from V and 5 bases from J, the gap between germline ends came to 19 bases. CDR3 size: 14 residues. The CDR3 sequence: CASALLQGKDEQYF. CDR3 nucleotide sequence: TGTGCCAGCGCCCTCCTACAGGGAAAGGACGAGCAGTACTTC.

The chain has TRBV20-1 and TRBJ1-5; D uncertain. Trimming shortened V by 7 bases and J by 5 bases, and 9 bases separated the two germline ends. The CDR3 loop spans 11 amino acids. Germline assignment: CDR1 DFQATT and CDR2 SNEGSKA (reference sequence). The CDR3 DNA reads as TGCAGTGTCCCTTCAGATCAGCCCCAGCATTTT. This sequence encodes CSVPSDQPQHF.

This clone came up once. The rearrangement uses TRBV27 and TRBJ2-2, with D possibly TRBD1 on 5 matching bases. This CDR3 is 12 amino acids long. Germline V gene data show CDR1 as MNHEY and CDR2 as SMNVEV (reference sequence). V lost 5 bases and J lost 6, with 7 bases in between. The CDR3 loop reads CASSRGPGELFF. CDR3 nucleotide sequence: TGTGCCAGCAGTAGGGGTCCCGGGGAGCTGTTTTTT.

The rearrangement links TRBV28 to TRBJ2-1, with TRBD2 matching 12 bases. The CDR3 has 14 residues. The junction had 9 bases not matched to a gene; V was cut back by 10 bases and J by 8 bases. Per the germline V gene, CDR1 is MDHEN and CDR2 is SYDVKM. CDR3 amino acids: CAISTSGSNDEQFF. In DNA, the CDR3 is TGTGCCATTTCGACTAGCGGGAGTAACGATGAGCAGTTCTTC.

The CDR3 sequence is CASSAWSSDPSYEQYF. CDR3 nucleotides: TGTGCCAGCAGTGCCTGGAGCTCCGACCCCTCCTACGAGCAGTACTTC. This sequence joins TRBV6-1 and TRBJ2-7; D uncertain. There are 16 residues in the CDR3. The germline V gene encodes CDR1 MNHNS and CDR2 SASEGT. Trimming removed 4 bases at V and 0 bases at J, with 16 bases between.

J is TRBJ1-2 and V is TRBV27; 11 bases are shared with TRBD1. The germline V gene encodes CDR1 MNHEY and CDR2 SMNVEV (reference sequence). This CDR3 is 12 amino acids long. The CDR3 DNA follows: TGTGCAACCGGACAGGGGGCCGGGGGCTACACCTTC. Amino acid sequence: CATGQGAGGYTF.

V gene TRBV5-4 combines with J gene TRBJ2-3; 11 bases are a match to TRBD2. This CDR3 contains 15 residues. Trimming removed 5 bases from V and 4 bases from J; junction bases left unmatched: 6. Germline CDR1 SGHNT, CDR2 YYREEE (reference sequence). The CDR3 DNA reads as TGTGCCAGCAGACCACTAGCGGGAGAAGCAGATACGCAGTATTTT. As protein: CASRPLAGEADTQYF.

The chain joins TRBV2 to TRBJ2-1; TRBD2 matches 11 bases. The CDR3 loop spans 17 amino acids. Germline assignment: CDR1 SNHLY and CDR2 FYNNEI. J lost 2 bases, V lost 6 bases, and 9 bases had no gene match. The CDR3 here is CASRESLTSGAYNEQFF. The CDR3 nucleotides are TGTGCCAGCAGGGAGAGCCTGACTAGCGGGGCCTACAATGAGCAGTTCTTC.

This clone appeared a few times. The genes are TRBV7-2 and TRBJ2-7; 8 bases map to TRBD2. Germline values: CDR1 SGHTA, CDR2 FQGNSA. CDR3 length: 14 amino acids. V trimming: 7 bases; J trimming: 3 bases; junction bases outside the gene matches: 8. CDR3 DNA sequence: TGTGCCAGCACTCTACTAGCGGACTACTACGAGCAGTACTTC. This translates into CASTLLADYYEQYF.

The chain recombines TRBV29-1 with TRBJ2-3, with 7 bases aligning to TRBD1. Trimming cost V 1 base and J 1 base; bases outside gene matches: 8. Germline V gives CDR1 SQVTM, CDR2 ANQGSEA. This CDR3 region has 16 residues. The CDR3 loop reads CSVEGPRGIGTDTQYF. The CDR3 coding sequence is TGCAGCGTTGAAGGCCCCAGGGGGATTGGCACAGATACGCAGTATTTT.

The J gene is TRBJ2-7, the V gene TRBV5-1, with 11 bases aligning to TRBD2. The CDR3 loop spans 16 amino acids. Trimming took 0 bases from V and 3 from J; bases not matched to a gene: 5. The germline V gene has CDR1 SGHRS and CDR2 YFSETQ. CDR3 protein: CASSLGALAGGYEQYF. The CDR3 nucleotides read TGCGCCAGCAGCTTGGGTGCCCTAGCGGGAGGCTACGAGCAGTACTTC.

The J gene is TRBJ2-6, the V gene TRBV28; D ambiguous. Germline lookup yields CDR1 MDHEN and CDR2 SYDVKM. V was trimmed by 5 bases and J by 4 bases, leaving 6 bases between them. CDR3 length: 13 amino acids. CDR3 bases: TGTGCCAGCAGTCCCGGGGGGGCCAACGTCCTGACTTTC. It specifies CASSPGGANVLTF.

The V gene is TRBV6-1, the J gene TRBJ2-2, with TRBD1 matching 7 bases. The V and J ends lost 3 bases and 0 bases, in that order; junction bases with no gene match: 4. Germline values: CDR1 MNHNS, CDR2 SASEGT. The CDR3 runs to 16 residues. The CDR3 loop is CASSDTGAPNTGELFF. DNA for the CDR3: TGTGCCAGCAGTGATACAGGGGCCCCGAACACCGGGGAGCTGTTTTTT.

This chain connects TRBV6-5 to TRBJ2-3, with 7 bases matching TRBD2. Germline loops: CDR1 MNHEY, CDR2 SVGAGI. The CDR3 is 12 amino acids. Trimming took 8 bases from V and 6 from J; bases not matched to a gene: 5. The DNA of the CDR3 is TGTGCCAGCGGGCGGGAGTTGGATACGCAGTATTTT. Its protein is CASGRELDTQYF.

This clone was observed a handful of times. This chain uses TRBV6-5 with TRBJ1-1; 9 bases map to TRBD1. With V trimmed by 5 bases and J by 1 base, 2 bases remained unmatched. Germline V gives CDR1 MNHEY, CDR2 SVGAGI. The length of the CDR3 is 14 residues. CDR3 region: CASSMDRGNTEAFF. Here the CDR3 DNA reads TGTGCCAGCAGTATGGACAGGGGGAACACTGAAGCTTTCTTT.

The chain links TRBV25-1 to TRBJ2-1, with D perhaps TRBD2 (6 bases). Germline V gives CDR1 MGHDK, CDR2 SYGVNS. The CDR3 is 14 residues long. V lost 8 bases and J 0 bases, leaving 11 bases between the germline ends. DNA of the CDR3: TGTGCCAGCGGGCGGGGTGGCTCCTACAATGAGCAGTTCTTC. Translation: CASGRGGSYNEQFF.

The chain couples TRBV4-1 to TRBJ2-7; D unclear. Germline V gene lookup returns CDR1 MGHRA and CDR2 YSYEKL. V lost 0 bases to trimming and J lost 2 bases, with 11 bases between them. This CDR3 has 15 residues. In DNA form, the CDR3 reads TGCGCCAGCAGCCAAGAAGAGCTGTTAGCCTACGAGCAGTACTTC. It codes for CASSQEELLAYEQYF.

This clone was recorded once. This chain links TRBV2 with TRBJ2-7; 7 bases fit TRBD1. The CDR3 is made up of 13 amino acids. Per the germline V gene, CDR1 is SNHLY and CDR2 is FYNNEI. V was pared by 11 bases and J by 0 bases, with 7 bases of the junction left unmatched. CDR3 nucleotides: TGTGCCGGTAGTCGGGACAGCTCCTACGAGCAGTACTTC. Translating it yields CAGSRDSSYEQYF.

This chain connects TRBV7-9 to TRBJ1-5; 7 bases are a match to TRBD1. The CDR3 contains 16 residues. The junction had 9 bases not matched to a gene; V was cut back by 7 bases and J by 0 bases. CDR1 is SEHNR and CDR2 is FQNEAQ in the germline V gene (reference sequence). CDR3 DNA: TGTGCCAGCACACAGACAGGGCCATATAGCAATCAGCCCCAGCATTTT. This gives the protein CASTQTGPYSNQPQHF.

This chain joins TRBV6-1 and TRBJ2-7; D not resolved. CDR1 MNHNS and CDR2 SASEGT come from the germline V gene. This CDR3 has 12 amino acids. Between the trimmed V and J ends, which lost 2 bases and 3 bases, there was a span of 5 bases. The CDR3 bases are TGTGCCAGCAGTGAATCGGGCTACGAGCAGTACTTC. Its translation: CASSESGYEQYF.

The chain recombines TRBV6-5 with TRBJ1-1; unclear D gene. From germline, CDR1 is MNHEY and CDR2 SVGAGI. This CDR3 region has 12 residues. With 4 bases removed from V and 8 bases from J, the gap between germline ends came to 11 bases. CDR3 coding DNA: TGTGCCAGCAGTTCCTTTCCAAGCGAAGCTTTCTTT. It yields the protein CASSSFPSEAFF.

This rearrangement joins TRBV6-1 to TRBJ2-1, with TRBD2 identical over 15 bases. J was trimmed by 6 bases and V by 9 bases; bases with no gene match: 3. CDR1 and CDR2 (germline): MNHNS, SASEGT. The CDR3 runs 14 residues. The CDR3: CASGLAGGSNEQFF. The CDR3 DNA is TGTGCCAGTGGACTAGCGGGAGGGTCCAATGAGCAGTTCTTC.

CDR3 region: CASSHRQGTINTEAFF. In nucleotides, the CDR3 is TGCGCCAGCAGCCACCGACAGGGGACGATAAACACTGAAGCTTTCTTT. The chain uses TRBV4-1 and TRBJ1-1; TRBD1 matches 8 bases. The CDR3 is 16 amino acids. J was trimmed by 2 bases and V by 3 bases; bases with no gene match: 8. Germline lookup yields CDR1 MGHRA and CDR2 YSYEKL.

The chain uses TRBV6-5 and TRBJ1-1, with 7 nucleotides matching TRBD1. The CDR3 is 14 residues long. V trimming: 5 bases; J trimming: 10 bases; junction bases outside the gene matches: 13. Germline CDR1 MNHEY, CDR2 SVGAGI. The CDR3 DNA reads TGTGCCAGCAGTCCTGGACAGGCGGGCTTTCTAGCTTTCTTT. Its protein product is CASSPGQAGFLAFF.

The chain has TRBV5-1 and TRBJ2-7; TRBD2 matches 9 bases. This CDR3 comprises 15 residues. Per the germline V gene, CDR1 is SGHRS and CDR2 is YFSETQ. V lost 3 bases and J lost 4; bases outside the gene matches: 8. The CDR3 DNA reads TGCGCCAGCAGCTCCCTTGGGGCGGGAGGGTACGAGCAGTACTTC. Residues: CASSSLGAGGYEQYF.